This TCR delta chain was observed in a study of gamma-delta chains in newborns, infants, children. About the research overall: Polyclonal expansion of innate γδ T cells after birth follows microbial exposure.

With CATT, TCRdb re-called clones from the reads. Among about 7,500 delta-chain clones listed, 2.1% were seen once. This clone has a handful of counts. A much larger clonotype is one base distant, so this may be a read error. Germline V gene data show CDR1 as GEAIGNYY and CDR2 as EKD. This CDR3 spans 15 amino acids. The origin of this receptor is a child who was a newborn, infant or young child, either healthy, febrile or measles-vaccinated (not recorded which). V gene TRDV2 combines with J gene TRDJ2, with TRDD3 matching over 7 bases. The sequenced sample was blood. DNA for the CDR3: TGTGCCTGTGACACCCGGGGGATGTGGACAACACAACTCTTCTTT. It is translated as CACDTRGMWTTQLFF.